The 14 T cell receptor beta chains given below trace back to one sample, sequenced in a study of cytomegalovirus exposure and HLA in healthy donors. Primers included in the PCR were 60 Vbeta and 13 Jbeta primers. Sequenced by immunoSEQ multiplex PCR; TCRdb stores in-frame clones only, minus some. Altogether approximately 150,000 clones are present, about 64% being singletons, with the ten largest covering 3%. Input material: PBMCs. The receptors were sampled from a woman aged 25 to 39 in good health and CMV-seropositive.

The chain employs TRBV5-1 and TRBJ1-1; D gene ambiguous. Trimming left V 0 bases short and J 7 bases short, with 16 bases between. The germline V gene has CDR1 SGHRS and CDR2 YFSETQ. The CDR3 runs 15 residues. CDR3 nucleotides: TGCGCCAGCAGCTTGGATCCCGGGAGGTTCAGTGAAGCTTTCTTT. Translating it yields CASSLDPGRFSEAFF.

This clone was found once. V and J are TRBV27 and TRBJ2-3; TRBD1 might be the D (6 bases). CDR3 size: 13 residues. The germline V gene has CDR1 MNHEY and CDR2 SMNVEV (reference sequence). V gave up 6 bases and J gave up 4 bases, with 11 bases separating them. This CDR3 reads CASSSQGPDTQYF. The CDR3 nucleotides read TGTGCCAGCAGCTCTCAGGGGCCAGATACGCAGTATTTT.

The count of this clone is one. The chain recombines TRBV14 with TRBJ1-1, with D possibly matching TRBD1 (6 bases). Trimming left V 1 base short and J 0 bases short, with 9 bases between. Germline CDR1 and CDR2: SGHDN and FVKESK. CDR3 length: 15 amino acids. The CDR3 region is CASSQARGLNTEAFF. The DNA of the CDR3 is TGTGCCAGCAGCCAAGCCAGGGGATTGAACACTGAAGCTTTCTTT.

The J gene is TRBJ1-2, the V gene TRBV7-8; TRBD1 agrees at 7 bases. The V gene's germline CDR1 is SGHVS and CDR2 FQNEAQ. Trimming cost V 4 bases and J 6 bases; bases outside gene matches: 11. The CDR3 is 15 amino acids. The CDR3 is CASSSGGRGNDGYTF. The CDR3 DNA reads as TGTGCCAGCAGCTCAGGGGGAAGGGGTAATGATGGCTACACCTTC.

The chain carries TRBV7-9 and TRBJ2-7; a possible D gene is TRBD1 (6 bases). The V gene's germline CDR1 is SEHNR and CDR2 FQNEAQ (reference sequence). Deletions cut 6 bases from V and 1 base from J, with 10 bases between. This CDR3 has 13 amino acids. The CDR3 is CASRSTGSYEQYF. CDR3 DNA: TGTGCCAGCAGATCGACAGGTTCCTACGAGCAGTACTTC. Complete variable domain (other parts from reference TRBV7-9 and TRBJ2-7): DTGVSQNPRHKITKRGQNVTFRCDPISEHNRLYWYRQTLGQGPEFLTYFQNEAQLEKSRLLSDRFSAERPKGSFSTLEIQRTEQGDSAMYLCASRSTGSYEQYFGPGTRLTVT.

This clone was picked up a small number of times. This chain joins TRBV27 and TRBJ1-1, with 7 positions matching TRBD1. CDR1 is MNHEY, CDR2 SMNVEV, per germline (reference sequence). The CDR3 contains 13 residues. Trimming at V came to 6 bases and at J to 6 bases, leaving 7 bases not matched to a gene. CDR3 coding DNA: TGTGCCAGCAGGATCAGACAGGGTGCTGAAGCTTTCTTT. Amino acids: CASRIRQGAEAFF.

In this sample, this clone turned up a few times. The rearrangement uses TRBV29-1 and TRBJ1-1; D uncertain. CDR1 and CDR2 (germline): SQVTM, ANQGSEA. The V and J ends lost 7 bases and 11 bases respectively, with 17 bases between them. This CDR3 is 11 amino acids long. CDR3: CSAGPGSVAFF. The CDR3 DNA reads TGCAGCGCCGGACCGGGGTCGGTCGCTTTCTTT.

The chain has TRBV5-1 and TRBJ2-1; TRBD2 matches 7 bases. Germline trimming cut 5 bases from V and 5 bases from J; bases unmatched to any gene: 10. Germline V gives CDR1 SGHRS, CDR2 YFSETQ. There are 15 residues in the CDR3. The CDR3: CASRTFGTTNNEQFF. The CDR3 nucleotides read TGCGCCAGCAGGACCTTCGGGACTACCAACAATGAGCAGTTCTTC.

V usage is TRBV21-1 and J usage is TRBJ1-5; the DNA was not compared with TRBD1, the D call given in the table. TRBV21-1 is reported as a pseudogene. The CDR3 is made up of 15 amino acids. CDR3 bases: TGTGCCAGCAGTACGGGACAGCGACGCAATCAGCCCCAGCATTTT. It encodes CASSTGQRRNQPQHF.

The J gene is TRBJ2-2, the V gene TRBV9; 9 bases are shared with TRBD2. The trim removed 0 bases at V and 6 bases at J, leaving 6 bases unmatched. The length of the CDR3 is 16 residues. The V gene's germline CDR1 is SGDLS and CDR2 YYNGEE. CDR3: CASSVGGGVTAGELFF. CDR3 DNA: TGTGCCAGCAGCGTAGGCGGGGGGGTCACTGCCGGGGAGCTGTTTTTT.

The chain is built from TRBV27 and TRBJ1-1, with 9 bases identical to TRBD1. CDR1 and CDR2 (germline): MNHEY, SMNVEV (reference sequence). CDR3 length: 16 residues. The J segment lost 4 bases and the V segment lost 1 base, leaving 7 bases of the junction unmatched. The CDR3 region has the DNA TGTGCCAGCAGTTTATTTTCCCGGGACAGGGCCACTGAAGCTTTCTTT. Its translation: CASSLFSRDRATEAFF.

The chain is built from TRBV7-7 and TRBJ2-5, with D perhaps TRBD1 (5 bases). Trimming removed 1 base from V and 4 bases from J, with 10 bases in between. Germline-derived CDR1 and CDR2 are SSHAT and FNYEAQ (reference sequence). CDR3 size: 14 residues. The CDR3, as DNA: TGTGCCAGCAGCTTAGTATCAGGGATAGAGACCCAGTACTTC. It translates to CASSLVSGIETQYF.

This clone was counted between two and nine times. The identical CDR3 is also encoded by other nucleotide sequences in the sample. The CDR3 DNA reads as TGTGCCAGCAGTACAGGTTACGAGCAGTACTTC. This translates into CASSTGYEQYF. V is TRBV6-5 and J is TRBJ2-7; D perhaps matches TRBD1 (5 bases). The CDR3 totals 11 residues. The V gene's germline CDR1 is MNHEY and CDR2 SVGAGI. The V end lost 5 bases, the J end lost 4 bases, and 6 bases lay between the germline ends.

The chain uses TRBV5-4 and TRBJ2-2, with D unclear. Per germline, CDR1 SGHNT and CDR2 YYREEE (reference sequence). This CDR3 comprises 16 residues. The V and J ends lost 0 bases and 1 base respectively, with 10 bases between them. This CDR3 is CASSLGAPMNTGELFF. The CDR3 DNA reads TGTGCCAGCAGCTTGGGGGCTCCAATGAACACCGGGGAGCTGTTTTTT. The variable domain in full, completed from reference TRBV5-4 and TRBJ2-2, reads ETGVTQSPTHLIKTRGQQVTLRCSSQSGHNTVSWYQQALGQGPQFIFQYYREEENGRGNFPPRFSGLQFPNYSSELNVNALELDDSALYLCASSLGAPMNTGELFFGEGSRLTVL.